These 7 T cell receptor beta chains originate from one sample sequenced in a study of Ad26.COV2.S vaccination and SARS-CoV-2 variants. Repertoires were generated with immunoSEQ multiplex PCR, while TCRdb's copy carries only in-frame clones and drops some. The sample yields 350,000 to 450,000 clones, roughly nine tenths seen once. Sequencing used peripheral blood, obtained after recovery from COVID-19. All receptors come from a human donor who had recovered from COVID-19.

This sequence joins TRBV5-1 and TRBJ1-6; a possible D gene is TRBD1 (5 bases). Germline V CDR1 and CDR2: SGHRS, YFSETQ. V dropped 4 bases and J dropped 7 bases, with 12 bases sitting between them. The CDR3 contains 14 residues. CDR3 bases: TGCGCCAGCAGCGAAGGGGTTCGGAATTCACCCCTCCACTTT. It encodes CASSEGVRNSPLHF.

The J gene is TRBJ2-1, the V gene TRBV15; 9 nucleotides line up with TRBD2. This CDR3 is 16 amino acids long. Germline V gene sequence: CDR1 LNHNV, CDR2 YYDKDF (reference sequence). V was pared by 0 bases and J by 7 bases, with 7 bases of the junction left unmatched. CDR3: CATSRDQAGGYNEQFF. DNA of the CDR3: TGTGCCACCAGCAGAGATCAGGCGGGGGGGTATAATGAGCAGTTCTTC.

V usage is TRBV24-1 and J usage is TRBJ1-6, with TRBD1 matching 9 bases. This CDR3 comprises 16 residues. V gave up 2 bases and J gave up 11 bases; unmatched junction bases: 9. Per germline, CDR1 KGHDR and CDR2 SFDVKD. CDR3 protein: CATSDSGQGKWPPLHF. The CDR3 DNA follows: TGTGCCACCAGTGATTCGGGACAGGGTAAGTGGCCACCCCTCCACTTT.

This rearrangement joins TRBV20-1 to TRBJ2-5, with D uncertain. The CDR3 covers 11 residues. V lost 3 bases and J 4 bases, leaving 6 bases between the germline ends. Germline CDR1 reads DFQATT; CDR2 reads SNEGSKA (reference sequence). The CDR3 is CSASQAETQYF. CDR3 in DNA: TGCAGTGCTAGTCAGGCAGAGACCCAGTACTTC.

This clone was detected only once. V is TRBV19 and J is TRBJ2-7, with D perhaps matching TRBD1 or TRBD2 (6 bases each). Trimming removed 6 bases from V and 3 bases from J, with 18 bases in between. Germline CDR1 reads LNHDA; CDR2 reads SQIVND (reference sequence). CDR3 length: 15 amino acids. This CDR3 reads CASRCERGACYEQYF. The CDR3, as DNA: TGTGCCAGTAGATGTGAGAGGGGGGCATGCTACGAGCAGTACTTC. Variable domain in full (rest from reference TRBV19 and TRBJ2-7): DGGITQSPKYLFRKEGQNVTLSCEQNLNHDAMYWYRQDPGQGLRLIYYSQIVNDFQKGDIAEGYSVSREKKESFPLTVTSAQKNPTAFYLCASRCERGACYEQYFGPGTRLTVT.

This clone came up once. The chain is built from TRBV5-4 and TRBJ1-2, with D perhaps TRBD1 (5 bases). The germline V gene encodes CDR1 SGHNT and CDR2 YYREEE (reference sequence). Trimming cost V 0 bases and J 0 bases, with 9 bases left between them. The CDR3 has 15 residues. This chain's CDR3 is CASSLGDGANYGYTF. The CDR3 DNA sequence: TGTGCCAGCAGCTTGGGGGACGGAGCTAACTATGGCTACACCTTC.

This clone was observed a handful of times. J is TRBJ2-7 and V is TRBV2; TRBD2 is a possible D gene (6 bases). Germline CDR1 and CDR2: SNHLY and FYNNEI. This CDR3 region has 14 residues. Trimming removed 7 bases at V and 7 bases at J, with 20 bases between. CDR3 residues: CASIPTGRTNEQYF. The DNA of the CDR3 is TGTGCCAGCATCCCTACTGGGAGGACGAATGAGCAGTACTTC.